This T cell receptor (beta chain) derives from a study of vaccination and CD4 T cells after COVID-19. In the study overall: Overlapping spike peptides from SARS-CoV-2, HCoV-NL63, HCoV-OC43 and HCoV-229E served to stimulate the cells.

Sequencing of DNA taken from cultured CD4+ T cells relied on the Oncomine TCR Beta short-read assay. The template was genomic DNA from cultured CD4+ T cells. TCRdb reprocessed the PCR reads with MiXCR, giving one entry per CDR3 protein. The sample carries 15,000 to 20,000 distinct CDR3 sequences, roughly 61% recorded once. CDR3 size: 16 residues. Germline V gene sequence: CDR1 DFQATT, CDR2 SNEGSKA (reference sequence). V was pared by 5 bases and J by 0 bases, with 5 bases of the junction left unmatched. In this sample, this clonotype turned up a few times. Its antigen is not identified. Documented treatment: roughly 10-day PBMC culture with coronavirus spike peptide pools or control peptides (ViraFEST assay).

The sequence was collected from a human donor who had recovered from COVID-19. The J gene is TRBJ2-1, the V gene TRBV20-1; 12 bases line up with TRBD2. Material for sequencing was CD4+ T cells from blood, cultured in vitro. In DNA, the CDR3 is TGCAGTGCTCGAAGACTAGCGGGAGTCTCCTACAATGAGCAGTTCTTC. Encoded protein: CSARRLAGVSYNEQFF.